This TCR beta chain was recovered during a study of blood T cells in healthy people across ages. At the level of the study: With template switching, about one barcoded beta molecule was captured per two T cells. Regarding the study as a whole: Both higher diversity and more naive CD4+ cells marked long-lived donors when set against aged donors.

With respect to this clonotype: Its antigen is undetermined.

V was trimmed by 1 base and J by 3 bases, leaving 25 bases between them. This CDR3 has 20 residues. Germline V CDR1 and CDR2: KGHDR, SFDVKD. Combining a sample-barcoded 5' primer with a J-beta primer mix, a second PCR ran for roughly 6 to 11 cycles. MiXCR was run by TCRdb on the 5' RACE reads, yielding one entry per CDR3 protein. The table includes approximately 810,000 distinct CDR3 sequences, 29% detected once. This TCR came from a woman older than 75 in good health. V and J are TRBV24-1 and TRBJ2-3; TRBD2 might be the D (5 bases). Sample: blood. CDR3 nucleotide sequence: TGTGCCACCAGTGATTTTGACGCAGACCTAGCCCTAGCCCCGACAGATACGCAGTATTTT. Translating gives CATSDFDADLALAPTDTQYF.